This T cell receptor beta chain came from a study of control samples from healthy donors and cancer patients. Libraries were prepared by immunoSEQ multiplex PCR; TCRdb keeps only in-frame clonotypes and omits some of them. The sample consists of over 85,000 clones, 85% to 90% of them appearing once. The V and J ends lost 3 bases and 0 bases respectively, with 10 bases between them. The CDR3 contains 15 residues. Germline V lookup: CDR1 MGHRA, CDR2 YSYEKL. This receptor was obtained from a woman between 45 and 65 years old with colorectal cancer. The V call is TRBV4-1, the J call TRBJ2-3, with D possibly being TRBD1 (6 bases). The sequenced sample was PBMCs. This CDR3 reads CASSHWTASTDTQYF. CDR3 coding DNA: TGCGCCAGCAGCCACTGGACAGCAAGCACAGATACGCAGTATTTT.